These T cell receptor beta chains were read from a single sample in a study of blood T cell repertoires in COVID-19. Some clones are missing from TCRdb's copy, which holds only in-frame ones; the method was immunoSEQ multiplex PCR. The table shows approximately 230,000 clones, with around nine tenths occurring only once. Sequencing input: peripheral blood. All receptors derive from a man aged 18 to 30 with active or convalescent COVID-19. Each CDR3 is given with its conserved first and last residue. D genes are given only for firm matches. Rows give clone size only sometimes, using once, few, many, or a class for an expanded clone.

J gene | D gene | V gene | clone size | CDR3 DNA | CDR3 protein
TRBJ1-4 | TRBD1 | TRBV6-5 | NA | TGTGCCAGCAGTTACTCGACAGGGGAGTTTAATGAAAAACTGTTTTTT | CASSYSTGEFNEKLFF
TRBJ2-2 | TRBD2 | TRBV6-2/TRBV6-3 | few | TGTGCCAGCAGCGACAGCGGGAGGGCCGCCGGGGAGCTGTTTTTT | CASSDSGRAAGELFF
TRBJ2-7 | NA | TRBV20-1 | NA | TGCAGTGCTAGAGTCACCTACGAGCAGTACTTC | CSARVTYEQYF
TRBJ2-5 | NA | TRBV19 | NA | TGTGCCAGTAGTATGACAGTTAGTAGTGGCCAGTACTTC | CASSMTVSSGQYF
TRBJ1-1 | TRBD1 | TRBV10-2 | few | TGCGCCAGCAGCCCGGGACAGGGGAGCACGGAAGCTTTCTTT | CASSPGQGSTEAFF
TRBJ2-6 | NA | TRBV28 | NA | TGTGCCAGCAGTTTATTTAGTGAAGGGGCCAACGTCCTGACTTTC | CASSLFSEGANVLTF
TRBJ1-2 | TRBD1 | TRBV28 | NA | TGTGCCAGCAGTTTTGGGAATACAGGGGTTGGCACCTTC | CASSFGNTGVGTF
TRBJ1-2 | NA | TRBV27 | NA | TGTGCCAGCAGTTTTCGGGGGGTTGATGGCTACACCTTC | CASSFRGVDGYTF
TRBJ2-7 | TRBD2 | TRBV3-1/TRBV3-2 | NA | TGTGCCAGCAGCCGGGGGGGTTGGCCGAGCGAGCAGTACTTC | CASSRGGWPSEQYF
TRBJ1-2 | TRBD1 | TRBV7-9 | once | TGTGCCAGCAGCTTAGGTCAGGGGGCTGGTGGAGGCTACACCTTC | CASSLGQGAGGGYTF
TRBJ2-1 | TRBD2 | TRBV9 | few | TGTGCCAGCAGCGTACAAGCGGGAGCCCGTAATGAGCAGTTCTTC | CASSVQAGARNEQFF
TRBJ2-7 | TRBD1 | TRBV9 | NA | TGTGCCAGCAGCCCCGACAGGGAATACGAGCAGTACTTC | CASSPDREYEQYF
TRBJ2-1 | TRBD2 | TRBV11-2 | NA | TGTGCCAGCAGCAAAGGCTCCGGGACTACCCTGTTTTTGGGTGAGCAGTTCTTC | CASSKGSGTTLFLGEQFF
TRBJ1-1 | TRBD1 | TRBV30 | NA | TGTGCCTGGAGGGCGGACAGGGGCGGTTTCACTGAAGCTTTCTTT | CAWRADRGGFTEAFF
TRBJ1-1 | NA | TRBV7-9 | NA | TGTGCCAGCAGGAATTCGGGGGGGAACACTGAAGCTTTCTTT | CASRNSGGNTEAFF
TRBJ1-1 | NA | TRBV27 | NA | TGTGCCAGCAGGGGCTCCGGGAACACTGAAGCTTTCTTT | CASRGSGNTEAFF
TRBJ1-2 | NA | TRBV2 | NA | TGTGCCAGCAGTGAGTCCCCCCAGATAAGCTATGGCTACACCTTC | CASSESPQISYGYTF
TRBJ1-6 | TRBD1 | TRBV7-8 | NA | TGTGCCAGCAGCCTGGCTATCGACAGGGGGAATTCACCCCTCCACTTT | CASSLAIDRGNSPLHF
TRBJ1-5 | TRBD1 | TRBV2 | NA | TGTGCCAGCAGTGAGGGAAGGACAGGGGGCGGACAGCCCCAGCATTTT | CASSEGRTGGGQPQHF
TRBJ1-5 | NA | TRBV2 | NA | TGTGCCAGCAGTTCCGGGACATTATGGGATCAGCCCCAGCATTTT | CASSSGTLWDQPQHF
TRBJ1-6 | TRBD1 | TRBV11-2 | NA | TGTGCCAGCAGCACCTGGACAGGGGGCCCTTCACCCCTCCACTTT | CASSTWTGGPSPLHF
TRBJ1-5 | NA | TRBV19 | NA | TGTGCCAGTACGGCAGACTCCCGAAACAATCAGCCCCAGCATTTT | CASTADSRNNQPQHF
TRBJ1-1 | NA | TRBV12-3/TRBV12-4 | NA | TGTGCCAGCATCCGGGGAGGAAACACTGAAGCTTTCTTT | CASIRGGNTEAFF
TRBJ2-1 | TRBD2 | TRBV4-1 | NA | TGCGCCAGCAGCCAAGTCCCCGGACTAGCGATGTACAATGAGCAGTTCTTC | CASSQVPGLAMYNEQFF
TRBJ2-1 | NA | TRBV6-5 | NA | TGTGCCAGCAGTTACTACGGCCGGGATAATGAGCAGTTCTTC | CASSYYGRDNEQFF
TRBJ1-1 | TRBD1 | TRBV9 | NA | TGTGCCAGCAGCGGAACAGGGGGCGTGGACACTGAAGCTTTCTTT | CASSGTGGVDTEAFF
TRBJ2-3 | TRBD2 | TRBV7-2 | NA | TGTGCCAGCAGCTTAGACGTAGGTAGCGGGAGATCAGATACGCAGTATTTT | CASSLDVGSGRSDTQYF
TRBJ1-2 | TRBD1 | TRBV19 | NA | TGTGCCACCCTGAACTGGGACAGTGATAACTATGGCTACACCTTC | CATLNWDSDNYGYTF
TRBJ2-2 | TRBD1 | TRBV14 | NA | TGTGCCAGCAGCCAAGTACGACAGGGGGCAAAATATTCGAACACCGGGGAGCTGTTTTTT | CASSQVRQGAKYSNTGELFF
TRBJ2-5 | NA | TRBV11-2 | NA | TGTGCCAGCAGCTCAAAACTCGGGGGTACGGTGCCCCAGTACTTC | CASSSKLGGTVPQYF
TRBJ2-5 | NA | TRBV4-1 | NA | TGCGCCAGCAGCCAAGAAGTGGGAGCGTACCAAGAGACCCAGTACTTC | CASSQEVGAYQETQYF
TRBJ1-4 | NA | TRBV19 | NA | TGTGCCAGTAGTACCCCTACAGGGACCCTTGCTAATGAAAAACTGTTTTTT | CASSTPTGTLANEKLFF
TRBJ2-7 | TRBD2 | TRBV6-2/TRBV6-3 | NA | TGTGCCAGCAGTTACCCTCGACTAGCGGACTACGAGCAGTACTTC | CASSYPRLADYEQYF
TRBJ1-2 | NA | TRBV9 | NA | TGTGCCAGCAGCGTAGGAGGCCAGGGCGGCTATGGCTACACCTTC | CASSVGGQGGYGYTF
TRBJ2-3 | NA | TRBV10-3 | NA | TGTGCCATCAGTCTTAGCGGTAGCACAGATACGCAGTATTTT | CAISLSGSTDTQYF
TRBJ2-3 | NA | TRBV13 | NA | TGTGCCAGCAGCTTATTAGCGGCCCCTTTATCGGTCCCCTCCCAACTAGGCCGGGATACGCAGTATTTT | CASSLLAAPLSVPSQLGRDTQYF
TRBJ2-7 | NA | TRBV3-1/TRBV3-2 | NA | TGTGCCAGCAGCCGCCCATACGGGTTATCCAACGAGCAGTACTTC | CASSRPYGLSNEQYF
TRBJ1-2 | NA | TRBV7-2 | NA | TGTGCCAGCAGCTCCGTCGGGCCGACACGTTCGGGGGGCTACACCTTC | CASSSVGPTRSGGYTF
TRBJ2-1 | TRBD2 | TRBV19 | NA | TGTGCCAGTAGTATAGCGGCTAGCGGGATCTACAATGAGCAGTTCTTC | CASSIAASGIYNEQFF
TRBJ2-1 | TRBD2 | TRBV4-1 | NA | TGCGCCAGCAGCGGACTAGCGGGAGGGATTAGCTCCTACAATGAGCAGTTCTTC | CASSGLAGGISSYNEQFF
TRBJ2-3 | NA | TRBV12-5 | NA | TGTGCTAGTGGGGTCCGACTGAACACAGATACGCAGTATTTT | CASGVRLNTDTQYF
TRBJ1-5 | NA | TRBV4-3 | NA | TGCGCCAGCAGCCAAGATACGGGAATCAGGAATCAGCCCCAGCATTTT | CASSQDTGIRNQPQHF
TRBJ2-1 | NA | TRBV6-1 | NA | TGTGCCAGCAGTGAACCCCAAGGCGGCAATGAGCAGTTCTTC | CASSEPQGGNEQFF
TRBJ2-3 | TRBD2 | TRBV7-2 | NA | TGTGCCAGCAGAGCGGGGGTAACCACAGATACGCAGTATTTT | CASRAGVTTDTQYF
TRBJ2-1 | TRBD2 | TRBV14 | NA | TGTGCCAGCAGCTACGGGACTAGCGGGACGTACAATGAGCAGTTCTTC | CASSYGTSGTYNEQFF
TRBJ2-1 | NA | TRBV7-2 | NA | TGTGCCAGCAGCCGTGCGGAGGACAATGAGCAGTTCTTC | CASSRAEDNEQFF
TRBJ1-2 | NA | TRBV2 | NA | TGTGCCAGCAGTGAGGGACAAATCTATGGCTACACCTTC | CASSEGQIYGYTF
TRBJ1-1 | NA | TRBV5-5 | NA | TGTGCCAGCAGCTTGTCCACGAGGATGAACACTGAAGCTTTCTTT | CASSLSTRMNTEAFF
TRBJ2-7 | TRBD2 | TRBV6-2/TRBV6-3 | NA | TGTGCCAGCAGTAAAGGACTAGCGGGAGAGATGTACGAGCAGTACTTC | CASSKGLAGEMYEQYF
TRBJ2-7 | NA | TRBV9 | NA | TGTGCCAGCAGCGTAGGACTATCTAGCTCCTACGAGCAGTACTTC | CASSVGLSSSYEQYF
TRBJ1-1 | NA | TRBV21-1 | few | TGTGCCAGCAGCACGTCTGGGCTCCGGGACAGCCTCTTGAACACTGAAGCTTTCTTT | CASSTSGLRDSLLNTEAFF
TRBJ1-2 | TRBD1 | TRBV6-5 | NA | TGTGCCACCCTTCGGGACAGGAGATCTAACTATGGCTACACCTTC | CATLRDRRSNYGYTF
TRBJ2-1 | TRBD2 | TRBV7-2 | NA | TGTGCCAGCAGAGCGGGAGGAACCTACAATGAGCAGTTCTTC | CASRAGGTYNEQFF
TRBJ2-1 | TRBD2 | TRBV6-2/TRBV6-3 | NA | TGTGCCAGCAGTTTGGGGGGGAAGGGAGGCACCAATGAGCAGTTCTTC | CASSLGGKGGTNEQFF